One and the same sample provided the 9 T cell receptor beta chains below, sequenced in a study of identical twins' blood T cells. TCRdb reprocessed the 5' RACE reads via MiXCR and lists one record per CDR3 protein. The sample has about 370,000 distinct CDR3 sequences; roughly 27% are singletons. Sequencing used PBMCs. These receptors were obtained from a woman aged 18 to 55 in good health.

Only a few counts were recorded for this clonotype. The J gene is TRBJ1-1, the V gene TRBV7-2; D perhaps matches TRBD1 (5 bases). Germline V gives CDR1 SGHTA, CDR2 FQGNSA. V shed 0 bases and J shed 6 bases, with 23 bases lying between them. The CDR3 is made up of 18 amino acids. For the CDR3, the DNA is TGTGCCAGCAGCTTAGCAGCGGCAGGGAGAGGGGAGTACGCTGAAGCTTTCTTT. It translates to CASSLAAAGRGEYAEAFF.

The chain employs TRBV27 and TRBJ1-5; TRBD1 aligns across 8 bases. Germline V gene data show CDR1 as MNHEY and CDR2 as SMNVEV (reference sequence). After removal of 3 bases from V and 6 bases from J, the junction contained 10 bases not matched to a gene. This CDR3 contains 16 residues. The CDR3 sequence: CASSLLKGTGTQPQHF. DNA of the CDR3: TGTGCCAGCAGTTTGTTGAAAGGGACAGGAACTCAGCCCCAGCATTTT.

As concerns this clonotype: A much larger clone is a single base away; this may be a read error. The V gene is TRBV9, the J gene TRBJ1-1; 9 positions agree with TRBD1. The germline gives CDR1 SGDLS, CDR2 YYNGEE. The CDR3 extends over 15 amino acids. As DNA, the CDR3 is TGTGCCAGCAGCGTAGGACAGGGGGTGTACACTGTAGCTTTCTTT. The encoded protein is CASSVGQGVYTVAFF.

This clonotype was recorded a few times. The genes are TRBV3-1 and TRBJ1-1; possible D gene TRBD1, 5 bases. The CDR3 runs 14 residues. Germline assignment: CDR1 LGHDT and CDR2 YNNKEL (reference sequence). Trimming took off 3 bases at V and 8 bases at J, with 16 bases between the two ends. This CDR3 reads CASSHNNAGSEAFF. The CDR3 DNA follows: TGTGCCAGCAGCCATAATAACGCAGGGTCCGAAGCTTTCTTT.

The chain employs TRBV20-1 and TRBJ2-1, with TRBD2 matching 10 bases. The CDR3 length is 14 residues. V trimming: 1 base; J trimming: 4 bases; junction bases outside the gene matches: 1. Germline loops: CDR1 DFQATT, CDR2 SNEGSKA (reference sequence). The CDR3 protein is CSARASGGYNEQFF. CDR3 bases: TGCAGTGCTAGAGCTAGCGGGGGTTACAATGAGCAGTTCTTC.

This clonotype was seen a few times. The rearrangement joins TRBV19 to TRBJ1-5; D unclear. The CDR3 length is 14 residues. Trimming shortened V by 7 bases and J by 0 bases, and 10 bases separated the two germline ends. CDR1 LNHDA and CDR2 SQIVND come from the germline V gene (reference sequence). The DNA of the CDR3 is TGTGCCAGTATCGGGCAGAATAGCAATCAGCCCCAGCATTTT. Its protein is CASIGQNSNQPQHF.

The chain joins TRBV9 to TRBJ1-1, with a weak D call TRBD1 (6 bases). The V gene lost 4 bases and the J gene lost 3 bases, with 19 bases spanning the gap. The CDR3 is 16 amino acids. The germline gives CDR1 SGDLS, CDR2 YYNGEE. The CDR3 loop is CASSPPDGGSDTEAFF. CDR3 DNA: TGTGCCAGCAGCCCTCCTGACGGGGGCTCGGACACTGAAGCTTTCTTT.

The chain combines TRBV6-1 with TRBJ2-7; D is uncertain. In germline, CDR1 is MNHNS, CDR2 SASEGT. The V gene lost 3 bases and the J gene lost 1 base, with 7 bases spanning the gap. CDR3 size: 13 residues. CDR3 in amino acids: CASSETPSYEQYF. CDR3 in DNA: TGTGCCAGCAGTGAGACACCGTCCTACGAGCAGTACTTC.

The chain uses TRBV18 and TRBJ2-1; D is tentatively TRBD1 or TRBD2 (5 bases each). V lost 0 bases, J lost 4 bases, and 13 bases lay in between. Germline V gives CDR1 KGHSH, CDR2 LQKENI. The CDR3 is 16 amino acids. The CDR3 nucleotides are TGTGCCAGCTCACCACCATACGGGGCCCTATACAATGAGCAGTTCTTC. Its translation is CASSPPYGALYNEQFF.